One and the same sample provided the 20 T cell receptor beta chains below, sequenced in a study of identifying expanded T cells in peripheral blood. TCRdb's copy holds only in-frame clones and misses some; the assay was immunoSEQ multiplex PCR. The repertoire holds 120,000 or so clones, with approximately 88% as singletons. The sequenced sample consisted of blood. These TCRs come from a person aged 18 to 70 in good health.

Written as DNA, the CDR3 is TGTGCCTGGAGAGCAAGGCCTAATTCACCCCTCCACTTT. This codes for CAWRARPNSPLHF. The V call is TRBV30, the J call TRBJ1-6; D gene uncertain. The V gene's germline CDR1 is GTSNPN and CDR2 SVGIG (reference sequence). The CDR3 runs 13 residues. The V and J ends lost 3 bases and 6 bases respectively, with 9 bases between them.

The chain recombines TRBV11-3 with TRBJ1-1; D might be TRBD1 (5 bases). Germline assignment: CDR1 SGHNT and CDR2 YENEEA. Between the trimmed V and J ends, which lost 7 bases and 6 bases, there was a span of 15 bases. The CDR3 loop spans 13 amino acids. Here the CDR3 reads CASIPAGHAEAFF. As DNA, the CDR3 is TGTGCCAGCATCCCAGCAGGGCACGCTGAAGCTTTCTTT. The full variable domain, its missing parts supplied by reference TRBV11-3 and TRBJ1-1, is EAGVVQSPRYKIIEKKQPVAFWCNPISGHNTLYWYLQNLGQGPELLIRYENEEAVDDSQLPKDRFSAERLKGVDSTLKIQPAELGDSAVYLCASIPAGHAEAFFGQGTRLTVV.

This clone was picked up one time. This chain joins TRBV7-9 and TRBJ1-4; TRBD1 agrees at 9 bases. CDR1 SEHNR and CDR2 FQNEAQ come from the germline V gene (reference sequence). With V trimmed by 4 bases and J by 7 bases, 16 bases remained unmatched. The CDR3 length is 18 residues. This CDR3 is CASSSTVPGQGSTEKLFF. The CDR3 nucleotides read TGTGCCAGCAGCTCTACCGTCCCGGGACAGGGTTCGACTGAAAAACTGTTTTTT.

This clone was detected once. This sequence joins TRBV12-5 and TRBJ1-5; no firm D call. Trimming shortened V by 3 bases and J by 7 bases, and 4 bases separated the two germline ends. The length of the CDR3 is 11 residues. Germline V lookup: CDR1 LGHNT, CDR2 FRNRAP. This CDR3 is CASGFYQPQHF. The CDR3 DNA sequence: TGTGCTAGTGGTTTTTACCAGCCCCAGCATTTT.

This clone occurred a few times. J is TRBJ1-3 and V is TRBV9; 10 bases agree with TRBD1. V dropped 4 bases and J dropped 14; count of bases not matched to a gene: 15. Germline CDR1 reads SGDLS; CDR2 reads YYNGEE. The CDR3 runs 15 residues. CDR3 protein: CASSTGQGERGGVYF. The CDR3 nucleotides read TGTGCCAGCAGCACCGGACAGGGGGAACGCGGTGGCGTATATTTT. Full variable domain (remainder filled in from reference TRBV9 and TRBJ1-3): DSGVTQTPKHLITATGQRVTLRCSPRSGDLSVYWYQQSLDQGLQFLIQYYNGEERAKGNILERFSAQQFPDLHSELNLSSLELGDSALYFCASSTGQGERGGVYFGEGSWLTVV.

In its sample, this clone was seen a few times. The V call is TRBV7-9, the J call TRBJ1-1; D remains ambiguous. The CDR3 runs 11 residues. With 4 bases removed from V and 3 bases from J, the gap between germline ends came to 3 bases. Germline loops: CDR1 SEHNR, CDR2 FQNEAQ (reference sequence). Here the CDR3 reads CASSSYTEAFF. The CDR3 bases are TGTGCCAGCAGCTCCTACACTGAAGCTTTCTTT.

By share, this clone counts as medium-sized. The chain is built from TRBV29-1 and TRBJ1-1, with TRBD1 matching 7 bases. The V gene end was trimmed by 8 bases and the J gene end by 6 bases; junction bases not matched to a gene: 3. Germline assignment: CDR1 SQVTM and CDR2 ANQGSEA. The CDR3 loop spans 10 amino acids. The CDR3 is CSTGTAEAFF. As DNA, the CDR3 is TGCAGCACGGGGACAGCTGAAGCTTTCTTT.

The V and J genes are TRBV18 and TRBJ1-5; D gene unclear. The CDR3 consists of 14 residues. The V gene's germline CDR1 is KGHSH and CDR2 LQKENI. Trimming cost V 3 bases and J 0 bases, with 6 bases left between them. CDR3 loop: CASSPTYSNQPQHF. CDR3 coding DNA: TGTGCCAGCTCACCCACGTATAGCAATCAGCCCCAGCATTTT.

V gene TRBV18 combines with J gene TRBJ1-2, with D unresolved. The germline V and J ends were trimmed by 0 bases and 8 bases, with 10 bases remaining between them. CDR3 length: 13 residues. Germline values: CDR1 KGHSH, CDR2 LQKENI. CDR3 region: CASSPPPGVGYTF. DNA for the CDR3: TGTGCCAGCTCACCACCGCCGGGTGTCGGCTACACCTTC.

In its sample, this clone was seen once. CDR3 nucleotides: TGTGCCAGCAGCCCGGGCGACTCCTACGAGCAGTACTTC. Residues: CASSPGDSYEQYF. This chain joins TRBV5-6 and TRBJ2-7; D gene unclear. The germline CDR1 and CDR2 sequences are SGHDT and YYEEEE. V lost 4 bases and J 0 bases, leaving 8 bases between the germline ends. The CDR3 is 13 residues long.

The gene calls are TRBV19 and TRBJ1-5, with TRBD1 identical over 7 bases. Germline CDR1 is LNHDA and CDR2 is SQIVND (reference sequence). The CDR3 extends over 18 amino acids. V was pared by 1 base and J by 6 bases, with 15 bases of the junction left unmatched. CDR3 sequence (DNA): TGTGCCAGTAGTATAGTTCTTTGGGGAACAGGGGAGGGTCAGCCCCAGCATTTT. Translation gives CASSIVLWGTGEGQPQHF.

The rearrangement joins TRBV19 to TRBJ1-1, with D unclear. CDR1 is LNHDA and CDR2 is SQIVND in the germline V gene (reference sequence). CDR3 length: 15 residues. V was trimmed by 7 bases and J by 1 base, leaving 16 bases between them. The CDR3 sequence: CASKVLEAPNTEAFF. CDR3 sequence (DNA): TGTGCCAGTAAGGTTCTGGAGGCTCCGAACACTGAAGCTTTCTTT.

Concerning this clone itself: A much more abundant neighbour one base away suggests this may be a read error. The identical CDR3 is also encoded by other nucleotide sequences in the sample. V and J are TRBV25-1 and TRBJ1-1; D is unresolved. The germline V gene encodes CDR1 MGHDK and CDR2 SYGVNS. This CDR3 is 13 amino acids long. Deletions cut 1 base from V and 3 bases from J, with 6 bases between. In DNA form, the CDR3 reads TGTGCCAGCAGTGAATTTCCGGACACTGAAGCTTTCTTT. It codes for CASSEFPDTEAFF.

In its sample, this clone was seen a few times. This chain uses TRBV6-1 with TRBJ1-4; D ambiguous. V was pared by 10 bases and J by 5 bases, with 20 bases between. The CDR3 sequence is 15 residues long. Per the germline V gene, CDR1 is MNHNS and CDR2 is SASEGT. The CDR3 nucleotides read TGTGCCATATCGTTCGTGCCGGGCCCGAATGAAAAACTGTTTTTT. It specifies CAISFVPGPNEKLFF.

The J gene is TRBJ2-5, the V gene TRBV9, with D unclear. Germline values: CDR1 SGDLS, CDR2 YYNGEE. Trimming pared 3 bases from V and 5 bases from J, leaving 11 bases between. The CDR3 has 13 amino acids. The CDR3 DNA is TGTGCCAGCAGCGCCTTGCCTATGGAGACCCAGTACTTC. This encodes CASSALPMETQYF.

This chain's CDR3 is CASSFIGGDSYEQYF. In nucleotides, the CDR3 is TGCGCCAGCAGCTTTATAGGGGGAGACTCCTACGAGCAGTACTTC. The chain carries TRBV5-1 and TRBJ2-7; possible D gene TRBD1, 6 bases. The CDR3 has 15 residues. Germline CDR1 reads SGHRS; CDR2 reads YFSETQ. V was cut by 2 bases and J by 0 bases, with 12 bases left in between.

Here the CDR3 reads CASSLYRTDILNNEQFF. In nucleotides, the CDR3 is TGTGCCAGCAGCTTATACCGAACTGACATTTTGAACAATGAGCAGTTCTTC. This chain joins TRBV5-8 and TRBJ2-1; D unresolved. Germline V gene sequence: CDR1 SGHTS, CDR2 YDEGEE. V lost 2 bases to trimming and J lost 5 bases, with 20 bases between them. The CDR3 has 17 residues.

The chain carries TRBV18 and TRBJ1-2, with 8 bases fitting TRBD1. The germline V gene encodes CDR1 KGHSH and CDR2 LQKENI. With V trimmed by 5 bases and J by 5 bases, 4 bases remained unmatched. The CDR3 is 13 amino acids. The DNA for the CDR3 is TGTGCCAGCTCAATGGGACAGGATTATGGCTACACCTTC. Its protein product is CASSMGQDYGYTF.

The chain is built from TRBV30 and TRBJ1-2; D not certain. The CDR3 contains 11 residues. The V gene lost 3 bases and the J gene lost 7 bases, with 9 bases spanning the gap. CDR1 and CDR2 from the germline V gene are GTSNPN and SVGIG (reference sequence). The CDR3 nucleotides read TGTGCCTGGAGCGCGGGTTTTGGCTACACCTTC. Its translation: CAWSAGFGYTF. The whole variable domain, filled in from reference TRBV30 and TRBJ1-2, reads SQTIHQWPATLVQPVGSPLSLECTVEGTSNPNLYWYRQAAGRGLQLLFYSVGIGQISSEVPQNLSASRPQDRQFILSSKKLLLSDSGFYLCAWSAGFGYTFGSGTRLTVV.

This clone has a single count. CDR3 coding DNA: TGTGCCAGTAGTCGCCGAACAGGAGGTGTCACTGAAGCTTTCTTT. Its protein is CASSRRTGGVTEAFF. This chain uses TRBV19 with TRBJ1-1, with D tentatively TRBD1 (5 bases). Germline lookup yields CDR1 LNHDA and CDR2 SQIVND (reference sequence). The CDR3 totals 15 residues. Trimming took 5 bases from V and 4 from J, leaving 17 bases between them.